This note documents a single TCR beta chain sequence. What it binds is not known. Donors were ostensibly healthy at sampling, although undocumented immune exposures were probable. The data were taken from a study of cytomegalovirus exposure and HLA in healthy donors. General study points: Earlier analysis found most TCR beta V segments productive about 87% or about 30% of the time. The authors enumerated around 150 TCR beta chains as linked to cytomegalovirus. The CMV antigen specificity of a few CMV-associated chains was confirmed through in vitro analysis.

The PCR had 60 Vbeta and 13 Jbeta primers. Data came from immunoSEQ multiplex PCR; TCRdb stores just in-frame clones and leaves some out. The sample records 90,000 to 100,000 clones, about 81% being singletons. The CDR3 extends over 12 amino acids. V lost 4 bases to trimming and J lost 5 bases, with 5 bases between them. Germline V gives CDR1 MNHEY, CDR2 SVGAGI. The source material was PBMCs. The chain couples TRBV6-5 to TRBJ1-4, with D unclear. The sequence derives from a man between 35 and 55 years old in good health and CMV-seronegative. This CDR3 reads CASSFLNEKLFF. CDR3 bases: TGTGCCAGCAGTTTTTTAAATGAAAAACTGTTTTTT.